A selection of T cell receptor beta chains follows, all from one sample in a study of metastatic and nonmetastatic thyroid tumors. TCRdb ran MiXCR on the PCR reads. This table has about 16,000 clones, about 25% appearing once. The material sequenced was adjacent normal tissue. These receptors originate from a female donor with papillary thyroid cancer or a benign thyroid nodule (not recorded which). Some clones in this sample may be carry-over from other donors' samples. Both conserved end residues are part of each CDR3. Each record gives: V gene, J gene, clone size, D gene, CDR3 DNA, CDR3 protein. D genes are given only for firm matches. Clone size, where shown, is once, few, many, or a class for clones that have expanded.

v_call: TRBV5-1; j_call: TRBJ2-7; clone_size: .; d_call: .; cdr3_nt: TGCGCCAGCAGCTTAAGGAACTACGAGCAGTACTTC; cdr3_aa: CASSLRNYEQYF
v_call: TRBV12-3/TRBV12-4; j_call: TRBJ2-7; clone_size: .; d_call: TRBD1; cdr3_nt: TGTGCCAGCAGTATTGGGACAGGAGGCTACGAGCAGTACTTC; cdr3_aa: CASSIGTGGYEQYF
v_call: TRBV4-2; j_call: TRBJ2-7; clone_size: few; d_call: TRBD2; cdr3_nt: TGTGCCAGCAGCCAGGAGATAGCGGGGGGCTCCTACGAGCAGTACTTC; cdr3_aa: CASSQEIAGGSYEQYF
v_call: TRBV28; j_call: TRBJ2-3; clone_size: few; d_call: .; cdr3_nt: TGTGCCAGCAGTTTATTCCACACAGATACGCAGTATTTT; cdr3_aa: CASSLFHTDTQYF
v_call: TRBV7-2; j_call: TRBJ2-3; clone_size: .; d_call: .; cdr3_nt: TGTGCCAGCAGCTTAGCGGAGGCAACAGATACGCAGTATTTT; cdr3_aa: CASSLAEATDTQYF
v_call: TRBV24-1; j_call: TRBJ1-5; clone_size: .; d_call: TRBD1; cdr3_nt: TGTGCCACCAGTGACCCTACGCAGGGGGACCAGCCCCAGCATTTT; cdr3_aa: CATSDPTQGDQPQHF
v_call: TRBV19; j_call: TRBJ2-2; clone_size: .; d_call: .; cdr3_nt: TGTGCCAGTAGTATTGGATGGAACACCGGGGAGCTGTTTTTT; cdr3_aa: CASSIGWNTGELFF
v_call: TRBV20-1; j_call: TRBJ1-5; clone_size: .; d_call: .; cdr3_nt: TGCAGTGCTAGAGATATGCAGGGCAATCAGCCCCAGCATTTT; cdr3_aa: CSARDMQGNQPQHF
v_call: TRBV20-1; j_call: TRBJ2-1; clone_size: .; d_call: .; cdr3_nt: TGCAGTGCTAGATCCCCCCTAAATAGCGGCGGTGAGCAGTTCTTC; cdr3_aa: CSARSPLNSGGEQFF
v_call: TRBV19; j_call: TRBJ2-2; clone_size: .; d_call: .; cdr3_nt: TGTGCCAGTAAAGATCCCCGTCGCCAATTTACCGGGGAGCTGTTTTTT; cdr3_aa: CASKDPRRQFTGELFF
v_call: TRBV12-3/TRBV12-4; j_call: TRBJ2-1; clone_size: .; d_call: TRBD2; cdr3_nt: TGTGCCAGCAGTTTTAATAGCGGGGGGGTCTACAATGAGCAGTTCTTC; cdr3_aa: CASSFNSGGVYNEQFF
v_call: TRBV30; j_call: TRBJ2-7; clone_size: .; d_call: TRBD1; cdr3_nt: TGTGCCTGGGCGACAGGGACCTCCTACGAGCAGTACTTC; cdr3_aa: CAWATGTSYEQYF
v_call: TRBV20-1; j_call: TRBJ2-1; clone_size: few; d_call: .; cdr3_nt: TGCAGTGCTAGCCAATTCAATGAGCAGTTCTTC; cdr3_aa: CSASQFNEQFF
v_call: TRBV10-1; j_call: TRBJ1-1; clone_size: .; d_call: TRBD1; cdr3_nt: TGCGCCAGCAGTGAGACAGGGGCGACTGAAGCTTTCTTT; cdr3_aa: CASSETGATEAFF
v_call: TRBV2; j_call: TRBJ2-3; clone_size: .; d_call: .; cdr3_nt: TGTGCCAGCAGTGAAGCCCACCGGGGTTCAGGGGATACGCAGTATTTT; cdr3_aa: CASSEAHRGSGDTQYF
v_call: TRBV11-1; j_call: TRBJ2-7; clone_size: .; d_call: .; cdr3_nt: TGTGCCAGCAGCCCGTCAGGCAGGAGAAGTTCTTACGAGCAGTACTTC; cdr3_aa: CASSPSGRRSSYEQYF
v_call: TRBV6-1; j_call: TRBJ2-7; clone_size: few; d_call: .; cdr3_nt: TGTGCCAGCAGTGTCCCCTACGGGCAGTACTTC; cdr3_aa: CASSVPYGQYF
v_call: TRBV9; j_call: TRBJ2-7; clone_size: .; d_call: TRBD1; cdr3_nt: TGTGCCAGCAGCGTAGATGGGGACAGCCACGAGCAGTACTTC; cdr3_aa: CASSVDGDSHEQYF